The sequence of this T cell receptor (beta chain) was determined in a study of cytomegalovirus exposure and HLA in healthy donors. PCR amplification relied on 60 Vbeta primers (plus 13 Jbeta primers). TCRdb's table, derived via immunoSEQ multiplex PCR, lists solely in-frame clones and lacks some. The sample yields almost 80,000 clones, 67% seen once. This CDR3 region has 15 residues. Looked up from germline, CDR1 is SGHAT and CDR2 is FQNNGV. The V gene lost 4 bases and the J gene lost 0 bases, with 13 bases spanning the gap. This clone came up a few times. The receptor was isolated from a woman aged 45 to 65 in good health and CMV-seropositive. V gene TRBV11-2 combines with J gene TRBJ2-7, with D tentatively TRBD2 (6 bases). The specimen sequenced was PBMCs. The CDR3 spells CASSSSRGSSYEQYF. The CDR3 DNA reads as TGTGCCAGCAGCTCTTCGCGGGGAAGCTCCTACGAGCAGTACTTC.